The 18 T cell receptor beta chains given below trace back to one sample, sequenced in a study of shared clonotypes between healthy human individuals. Profiling relied on immunoSEQ multiplex PCR, and the TCRdb table lists in-frame clones only, not all of them. Among around 510,000 clones, around 78% were seen once, and the ten largest hold about 12%. The specimen was PBMCs. Source of these receptors: a woman aged 40-49 years in good health. Some clones in this sample may be carry-over from other donors' samples.

This chain links TRBV10-3 with TRBJ2-2, with 7 bases fitting TRBD1. CDR1 and CDR2 (germline): ENHRY, SYGVKD. With 6 bases clipped from V and 2 bases from J, the junction kept 6 bases outside the gene matches. The CDR3 runs to 15 residues. DNA for the CDR3: TGTGCCATCAGAACAGGGGTAGTAAACACCGGGGAGCTGTTTTTT. Translated, it gives CAIRTGVVNTGELFF.

V is TRBV7-2 and J is TRBJ2-7; possible D gene TRBD1, 6 bases. The germline V gene encodes CDR1 SGHTA and CDR2 FQGNSA. The CDR3 consists of 15 residues. V was cut by 0 bases and J by 0 bases, with 9 bases left in between. The CDR3 protein is CASSLAGTFSYEQYF. The DNA for the CDR3 is TGTGCCAGCAGCTTAGCCGGGACATTCTCCTACGAGCAGTACTTC.

For this clone: This may stem from a read error, because a much larger clone lies one nucleotide away. The chain couples TRBV4-1 to TRBJ1-3; possibly TRBD1 for D (6 bases). Germline V gives CDR1 MGHRA, CDR2 YSYEKL. This CDR3 is built from 15 residues. CDR3 residues: CASGQDWGAGNTIYF. The DNA of the CDR3 is TGCGCCAGCGGCCAAGATTGGGGGGCAGGAAACACCATATATTTT.

The V and J genes are TRBV2 and TRBJ2-6; no definite D call. V was trimmed by 0 bases and J by 0 bases, leaving 6 bases between them. The CDR3 loop spans 16 amino acids. CDR1 is SNHLY, CDR2 FYNNEI, per germline. This CDR3 is CASSEARSSGANVLTF. CDR3 nucleotide sequence: TGTGCCAGCAGTGAAGCGCGCAGCTCTGGGGCCAACGTCCTGACTTTC. The variable domain in full, completed from reference TRBV2 and TRBJ2-6, reads EPEVTQTPSHQVTQMGQEVILRCVPISNHLYFYWYRQILGQKVEFLVSFYNNEISEKSEIFDDQFSVERPDGSNFTLKIRSTKLEDSAMYFCASSEARSSGANVLTFGAGSRLTVL.

V gene TRBV30 combines with J gene TRBJ1-2, with TRBD1 matching 8 bases. The V gene end was trimmed by 0 bases and the J gene end by 12 bases; junction bases not matched to a gene: 12. Germline values: CDR1 GTSNPN, CDR2 SVGIG (reference sequence). This CDR3 spans 14 amino acids. CDR3 amino acids: CAWSVHQGASVNTF. For the CDR3, the DNA is TGTGCCTGGAGTGTACATCAGGGGGCGAGTGTGAACACCTTC.

This clone was observed once. The J gene is TRBJ2-7, the V gene TRBV30; D gene unclear. Germline CDR1 and CDR2: GTSNPN and SVGIG (reference sequence). The CDR3 length is 15 residues. Trimming stripped 0 bases from V and 7 bases from J, with 19 bases between. The chain's CDR3 is CAWSVPVTFGWEQYF. CDR3 nucleotide sequence: TGTGCCTGGAGTGTACCGGTAACGTTCGGTTGGGAGCAGTACTTC.

This chain uses TRBV11-2 with TRBJ1-3; D may be TRBD1 (6 bases). Germline lookup yields CDR1 SGHAT and CDR2 FQNNGV. Trimming cost V 6 bases and J 4 bases, with 19 bases left between them. The CDR3 totals 16 residues. The CDR3 nucleotides are TGTGCCAGCAGTTCCCGAGGGGGGGCTTACGGAAACACCATATATTTT. Its translation is CASSSRGGAYGNTIYF. Looking up the rest from reference TRBV11-2 and TRBJ1-3 gives the full variable domain: EAGVAQSPRYKIIEKRQSVAFWCNPISGHATLYWYQQILGQGPKLLIQFQNNGVVDDSQLPKDRFSAERLKGVDSTLKIQPAKLEDSAVYLCASSSRGGAYGNTIYFGEGSWLTVV.

The chain carries TRBV28 and TRBJ2-7, with D uncertain. Germline V CDR1 and CDR2: MDHEN, SYDVKM. CDR3 length: 13 residues. Between the trimmed V and J ends, which lost 3 bases and 2 bases, there was a span of 8 bases. The DNA of the CDR3 is TGTGCCAGCAGTTTCGTAGCAACCTACGAGCAGTACTTC. This translates into CASSFVATYEQYF.

V is TRBV4-2 and J is TRBJ2-1; 9 nucleotides agree with TRBD2. In germline, CDR1 is LGHNA, CDR2 YNFKEQ. This CDR3 contains 17 residues. V shed 2 bases and J 4 bases; nucleotides not matched to a gene: 9. As DNA, the CDR3 is TGTGCCAGCAGCCAAAATCCTAGCGGGAATGATTACAATGAGCAGTTCTTC. Protein product: CASSQNPSGNDYNEQFF.

The V call is TRBV29-1, the J call TRBJ1-2; maybe TRBD1 (5 bases). Germline V lookup: CDR1 SQVTM, CDR2 ANQGSEA. V was clipped by 7 bases and J by 6 bases, with 21 bases between them. This CDR3 is built from 14 residues. The DNA for the CDR3 is TGCAGCGGCCGACAGAGGGGTGCATTGGATGGCTACACCTTC. Protein: CSGRQRGALDGYTF. The full variable domain, its missing parts supplied by reference TRBV29-1 and TRBJ1-2, is SAVISQKPSRDICQRGTSLTIQCQVDSQVTMMFWYRQQPGQSLTLIATANQGSEATYESGFVIDKFPISRPNLTFSTLTVSNMSPEDSSIYLCSGRQRGALDGYTFGSGTRLTVV.

In regard to this clone: Since the CDR3 does not end with the conserved phenylalanine or tryptophan, this likely comes from a read error. The V and J genes are TRBV7-2 and TRBJ1-1; D is possibly TRBD1 (5 bases). This CDR3 has 15 amino acids. Trimming took 0 bases from V and 7 from J, leaving 15 bases between them. CDR1 is SGHTA, CDR2 FQGNSA, per germline. Here the CDR3 reads CASSLAVGARFEAFS. DNA for the CDR3: TGTGCCAGCAGCTTAGCAGTAGGGGCTCGCTTTGAAGCTTTCTCT.

This clone was seen more than once but under ten times. The rearrangement links TRBV27 to TRBJ1-5, with 8 nucleotides matching TRBD1. This CDR3 has 14 residues. With V trimmed by 3 bases and J by 8 bases, 6 bases remained unmatched. Germline V lookup: CDR1 MNHEY, CDR2 SMNVEV (reference sequence). CDR3 residues: CASSLYRGTEPQHF. The CDR3 DNA reads TGTGCCAGCAGTTTGTACAGGGGGACGGAGCCCCAGCATTTT.

As DNA, the CDR3 is TGTGCCAGCAGGGGACTAGCGGTATCCGGGACCCAGTACTTC. The encoded protein is CASRGLAVSGTQYF. V is TRBV6-6 and J is TRBJ2-5; 11 nucleotides match TRBD2. The CDR3 extends over 14 amino acids. V shed 6 bases and J 7 bases; nucleotides not matched to a gene: 7. Germline CDR1 reads MNHNY; CDR2 reads SVGAGI (reference sequence).

The chain recombines TRBV5-1 with TRBJ1-1; unclear D gene. This CDR3 has 13 amino acids. CDR1 is SGHRS, CDR2 YFSETQ, per germline. Trimming took off 0 bases at V and 2 bases at J, with 5 bases between the two ends. The CDR3 DNA follows: TGCGCCAGCAGCTTGGCCAGAAACACTGAAGCTTTCTTT. This codes for CASSLARNTEAFF.

The chain joins TRBV4-1 to TRBJ2-7; D uncertain. V was shortened by 1 base and J by 5 bases, with 12 bases between the two germline ends. From germline, CDR1 is MGHRA and CDR2 YSYEKL. The CDR3 sequence is 14 residues long. The CDR3 is CASSQAGTFNEQYF. The CDR3 nucleotides are TGCGCCAGCAGCCAAGCTGGAACATTTAACGAGCAGTACTTC.

This sequence joins TRBV27 and TRBJ2-7; D is perhaps TRBD1 or TRBD2 (5 bases each). Germline V gene sequence: CDR1 MNHEY, CDR2 SMNVEV (reference sequence). The V end lost 4 bases, the J end lost 3 bases, and 13 bases lay between the germline ends. This CDR3 spans 14 amino acids. The CDR3 coding sequence is TGTGCCAGCAGTTCGCTGGGACGGCTCTACGAGCAGTACTTC. It encodes CASSSLGRLYEQYF.

The chain recombines TRBV7-9 with TRBJ1-4; perhaps TRBD1 as D (5 bases). Looked up from germline, CDR1 is SEHNR and CDR2 is FQNEAQ (reference sequence). V was shortened by 2 bases and J by 8 bases, with 9 bases between the two germline ends. The CDR3 covers 13 residues. CDR3 in amino acids: CASSLSGREKLFF. In nucleotides, the CDR3 is TGTGCCAGCAGCTTATCAGGGCGAGAAAAACTGTTTTTT.

As for this clone: This is likely an artifact of a read error, given a far larger clone one base away. This specimen includes other DNA sequences encoding the same CDR3. This chain connects TRBV2 to TRBJ2-7, with 11 positions matching TRBD1. The CDR3 covers 14 residues. Losses at the gene ends were 6 bases for V and 3 bases for J; bases not matched to a gene: 4. Germline CDR1 and CDR2: SNHLY and FYNNEI. The CDR3 nucleotides read TGTGCCAGCAGAACCGGGACAGGGGGCTACGAGCAGTACTTC. As protein: CASRTGTGGYEQYF.